This T cell receptor (beta chain) was captured by sequencing in a study of pediatric ulcerative colitis. Overall study results and limits: Total lymphocyte DNA, not sorted subsets, was the template. Acute severe colitis showed lower rectal diversity from clonal expansions. Two rectal clonotypes were found only in ulcerative colitis patients, all of them.

The survey-level immunoSEQ assay was used. This table comes from immunoSEQ multiplex PCR, and its TCRdb copy is limited to in-frame clones, with some not included. The sample records tens of thousands of clones, almost 85% being singletons. The V end lost 2 bases, the J end lost 8 bases, and 12 bases lay between the germline ends. The CDR3 spans 13 residues. CDR1 and CDR2 (germline): KGHSH, LQKENI. For this clone: Its specificity is unknown.

The source of this sequence is a boy younger than 18 with severe ulcerative colitis. The chain combines TRBV18 with TRBJ1-2, with D tentatively TRBD1 (5 bases). The sequenced material came from blood. In nucleotides, the CDR3 is TGTGCCAGCTCACCAGAGGGGAGAGGGGGCTACACCTTC. It translates to CASSPEGRGGYTF.